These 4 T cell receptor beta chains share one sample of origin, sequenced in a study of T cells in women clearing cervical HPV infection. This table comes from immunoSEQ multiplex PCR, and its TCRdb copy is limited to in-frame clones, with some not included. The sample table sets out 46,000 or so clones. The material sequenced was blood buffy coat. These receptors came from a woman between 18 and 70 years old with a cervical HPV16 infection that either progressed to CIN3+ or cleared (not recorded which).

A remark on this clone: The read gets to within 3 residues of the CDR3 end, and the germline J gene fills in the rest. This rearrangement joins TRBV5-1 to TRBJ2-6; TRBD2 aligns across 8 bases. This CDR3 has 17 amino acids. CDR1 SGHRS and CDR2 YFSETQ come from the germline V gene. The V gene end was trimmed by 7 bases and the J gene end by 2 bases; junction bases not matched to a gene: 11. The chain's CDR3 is CASSTSGGMAGANVLTF. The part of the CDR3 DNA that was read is TGCGCCAGCTCGACCTCGGGGGGGATGGCTGGGGCCAACGTC.

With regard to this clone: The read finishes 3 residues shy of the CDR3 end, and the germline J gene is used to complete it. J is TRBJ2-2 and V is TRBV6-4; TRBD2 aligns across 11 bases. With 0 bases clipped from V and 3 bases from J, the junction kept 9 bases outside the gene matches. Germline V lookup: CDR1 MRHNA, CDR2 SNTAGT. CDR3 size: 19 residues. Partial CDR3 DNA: TGTGCCAGCAGTGACTCGATCGTTAGCGGGGGGGCCTACACCGGGGAG. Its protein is CASSDSIVSGGAYTGE. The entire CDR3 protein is CASSDSIVSGGAYTGELFF.

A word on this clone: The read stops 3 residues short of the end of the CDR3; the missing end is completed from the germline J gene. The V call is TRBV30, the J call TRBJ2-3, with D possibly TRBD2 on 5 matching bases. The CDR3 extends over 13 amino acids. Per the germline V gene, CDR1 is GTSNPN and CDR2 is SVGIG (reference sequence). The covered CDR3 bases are TGTGCCTGGAGTGAGGAAGAGGGTCAGCCG. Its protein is CAWSEEEGQP. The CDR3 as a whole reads CAWSEEEGQPQYF.

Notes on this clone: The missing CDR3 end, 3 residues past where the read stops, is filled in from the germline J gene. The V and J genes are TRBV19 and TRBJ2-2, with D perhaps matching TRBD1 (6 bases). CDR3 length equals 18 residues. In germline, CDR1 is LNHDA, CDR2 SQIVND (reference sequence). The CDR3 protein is CASCRPGAVVSGANVLFF. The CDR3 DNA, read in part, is TGTGCCAGTTGTAGACCAGGGGCGGTTGTGTCTGGGGCCAACGTG.